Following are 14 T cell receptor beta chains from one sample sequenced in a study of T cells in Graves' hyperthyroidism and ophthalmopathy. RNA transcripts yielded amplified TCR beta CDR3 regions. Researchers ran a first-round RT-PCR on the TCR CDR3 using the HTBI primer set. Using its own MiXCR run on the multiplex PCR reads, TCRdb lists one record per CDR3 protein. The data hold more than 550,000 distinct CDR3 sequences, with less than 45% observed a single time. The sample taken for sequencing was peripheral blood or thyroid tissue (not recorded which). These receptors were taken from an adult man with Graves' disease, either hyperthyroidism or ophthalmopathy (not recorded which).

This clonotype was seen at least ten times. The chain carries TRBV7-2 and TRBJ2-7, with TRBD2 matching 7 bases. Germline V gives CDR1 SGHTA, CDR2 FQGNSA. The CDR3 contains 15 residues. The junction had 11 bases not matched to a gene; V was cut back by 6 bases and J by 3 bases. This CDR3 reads CASSDFSGELYEQYF. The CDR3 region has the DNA TGTGCCAGCAGTGACTTCAGCGGGGAGCTCTACGAGCAGTACTTC. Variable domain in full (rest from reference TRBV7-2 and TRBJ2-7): GAGVSQSPSNKVTEKGKDVELRCDPISGHTALYWYRQSLGQGLEFLIYFQGNSAPDKSGLPSDRFSAERTGGSVSTLTIQRTQQEDSAVYLCASSDFSGELYEQYFGPGTRLTVT.

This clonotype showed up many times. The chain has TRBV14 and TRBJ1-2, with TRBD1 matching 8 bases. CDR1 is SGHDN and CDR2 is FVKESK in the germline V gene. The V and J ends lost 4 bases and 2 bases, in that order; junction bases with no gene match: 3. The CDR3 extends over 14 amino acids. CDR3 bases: TGTGCCAGCAGCCTTAGGACAGGGAACTATGGCTACACCTTC. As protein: CASSLRTGNYGYTF.

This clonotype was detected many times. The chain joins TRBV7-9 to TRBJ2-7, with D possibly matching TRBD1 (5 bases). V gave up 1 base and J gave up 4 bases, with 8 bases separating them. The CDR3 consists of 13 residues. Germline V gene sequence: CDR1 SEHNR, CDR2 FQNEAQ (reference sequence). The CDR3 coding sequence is TGTGCCAGCAGCTTAGGGGGCAGGTACGAGCAGTACTTC. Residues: CASSLGGRYEQYF.

In DNA, the CDR3 is TGTGCCATCAGTGCTGGGACTAGCGGGGATCACGAGCAGTACTTC. Translated, it gives CAISAGTSGDHEQYF. This rearrangement joins TRBV15 to TRBJ2-7; TRBD2 matches at 13 bases. With V trimmed by 10 bases and J by 5 bases, 11 bases remained unmatched. This CDR3 spans 15 amino acids. CDR1 is LNHNV and CDR2 is YYDKDF in the germline V gene (reference sequence).

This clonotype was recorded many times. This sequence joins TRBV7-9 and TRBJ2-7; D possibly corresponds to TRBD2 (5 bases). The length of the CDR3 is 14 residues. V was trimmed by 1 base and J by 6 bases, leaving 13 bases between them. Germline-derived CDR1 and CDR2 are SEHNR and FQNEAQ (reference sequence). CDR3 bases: TGTGCCAGCAGCTTAGGAGGGTCGTCGAGCGAGCAGTACTTC. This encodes CASSLGGSSSEQYF.

CDR3 nucleotide sequence: TGTGCCTGCGCCCAGGGGCGCGACTTCCCCTCCTACGAGCAGTACTTC. This encodes CACAQGRDFPSYEQYF. The V and J genes are TRBV2 and TRBJ2-7; D possibly corresponds to TRBD1 (6 bases). Trimming pared 11 bases from V and 0 bases from J, leaving 23 bases between. Germline CDR1 SNHLY, CDR2 FYNNEI. This CDR3 has 16 residues.

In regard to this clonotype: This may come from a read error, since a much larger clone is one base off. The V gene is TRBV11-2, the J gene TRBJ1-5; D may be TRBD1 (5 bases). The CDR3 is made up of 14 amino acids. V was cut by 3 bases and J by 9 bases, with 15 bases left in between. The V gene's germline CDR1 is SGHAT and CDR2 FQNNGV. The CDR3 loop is CASSLATAGGPQHF. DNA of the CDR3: TGTGCCAGCAGCTTGGCGACAGCAGGCGGGCCCCAGCATTTT. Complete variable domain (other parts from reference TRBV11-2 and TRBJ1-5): EAGVAQSPRYKIIEKRQSVAFWCNPISGHATLYWYQQILGQGPKLLIQFQNNGVVDDSQLPKDRFSAERLKGVDSTLKIQPAKLEDSAVYLCASSLATAGGPQHFGDGTRLSIL.

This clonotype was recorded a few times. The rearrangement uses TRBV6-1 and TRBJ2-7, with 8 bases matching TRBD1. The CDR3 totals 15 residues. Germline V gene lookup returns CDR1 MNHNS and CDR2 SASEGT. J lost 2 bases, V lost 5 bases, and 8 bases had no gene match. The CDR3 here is CASSYRPGGTYEQYF. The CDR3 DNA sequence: TGTGCCAGCAGTTACCGGCCAGGGGGCACCTACGAGCAGTACTTC.

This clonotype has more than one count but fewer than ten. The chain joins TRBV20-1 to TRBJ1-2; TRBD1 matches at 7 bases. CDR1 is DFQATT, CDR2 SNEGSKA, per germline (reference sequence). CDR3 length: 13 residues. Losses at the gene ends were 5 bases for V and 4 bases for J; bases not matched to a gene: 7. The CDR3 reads CSAVPGGSYGYTF. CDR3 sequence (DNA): TGCAGTGCTGTCCCAGGGGGGAGCTATGGCTACACCTTC.

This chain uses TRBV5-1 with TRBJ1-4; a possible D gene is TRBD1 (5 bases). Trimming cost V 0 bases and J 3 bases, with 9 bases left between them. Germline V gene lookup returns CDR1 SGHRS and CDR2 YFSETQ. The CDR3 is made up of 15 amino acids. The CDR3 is CASSLGGSANEKLFF. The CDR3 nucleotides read TGCGCCAGCAGCTTGGGGGGCTCGGCTAATGAAAAACTGTTTTTT.

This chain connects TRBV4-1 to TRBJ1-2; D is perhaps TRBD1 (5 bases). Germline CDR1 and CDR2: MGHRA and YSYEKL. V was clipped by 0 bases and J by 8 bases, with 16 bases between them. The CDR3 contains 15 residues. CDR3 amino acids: CASSQEPGRGVGYTF. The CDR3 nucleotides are TGCGCCAGCAGCCAAGAGCCGGGGCGCGGGGTAGGCTACACCTTC.

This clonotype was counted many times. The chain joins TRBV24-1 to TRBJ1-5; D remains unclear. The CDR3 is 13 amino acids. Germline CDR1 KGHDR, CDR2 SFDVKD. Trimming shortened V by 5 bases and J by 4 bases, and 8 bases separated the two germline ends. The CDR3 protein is CATSVRENQPQHF. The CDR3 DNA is TGTGCCACCAGTGTCCGCGAGAATCAGCCCCAGCATTTT.

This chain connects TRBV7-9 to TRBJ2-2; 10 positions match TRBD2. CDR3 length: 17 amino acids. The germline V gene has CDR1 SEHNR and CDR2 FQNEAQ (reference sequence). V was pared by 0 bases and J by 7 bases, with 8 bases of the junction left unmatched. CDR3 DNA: TGTGCCAGCAGCTTAGCGCCTAGCGGGAGACGGGGCGGGGAGCTGTTTTTT. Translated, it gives CASSLAPSGRRGGELFF. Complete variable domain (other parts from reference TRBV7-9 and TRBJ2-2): DTGVSQNPRHKITKRGQNVTFRCDPISEHNRLYWYRQTLGQGPEFLTYFQNEAQLEKSRLLSDRFSAERPKGSFSTLEIQRTEQGDSAMYLCASSLAPSGRRGGELFFGEGSRLTVL.

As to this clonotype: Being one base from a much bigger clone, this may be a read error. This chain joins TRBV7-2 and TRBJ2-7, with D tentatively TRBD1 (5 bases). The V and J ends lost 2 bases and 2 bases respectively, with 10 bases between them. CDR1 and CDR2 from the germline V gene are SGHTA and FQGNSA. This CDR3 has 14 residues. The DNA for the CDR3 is TGTGCCAGCAGCTTATCGACCAGGGCCTACGAGCAGTACTTC. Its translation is CASSLSTRAYEQYF.